This paragraph covers one TCR beta chain sequence. Each TRB cDNA library was prepared by 5' RACE (with UMI labels). TCRdb processed the 5' RACE reads again and assigns one entry to each CDR3 protein, with no DNA. Here the sample table reports tens of thousands of distinct CDR3 sequences. These data are taken from a study of CXCR3-negative and CXCR3-positive naive CD8 T cells. This CDR3 comprises 12 residues. CDR1 and CDR2 from the germline V gene are SGHTA and FQGNSA. The sequence was collected from a human donor in good health. Some clones in this sample may be carry-over from other donors' samples. The chain carries TRBV7-2 and TRBJ2-2. Material for sequencing was naive CXCR3- CD8+ T cells from blood. This sample's subset: CD45RO-CCR7+CD27+CD95- naive CD8+ T cells lacking CXCR3 (TNR3-). This CDR3 is CARPNDTGELFF.